The sequence of this T cell receptor (beta chain) was determined in a study of blood T cell repertoires in COVID-19. The overall study: Sites across the United States, Italy and Spain contributed samples from acute and convalescent COVID-19.

CDR3 size: 11 residues. Germline values: CDR1 SQVTM, CDR2 ANQGSEA. With 7 bases removed from V and 4 bases from J, the gap between germline ends came to 8 bases. Cohorts were determined from participant-reported clinical history. In the authors' methods: Researchers report that nucleated cell counts were estimated from reference gene primer amplification. The protocol was immunoSEQ multiplex PCR, while the TCRdb copy is restricted to in-frame clones and leaves out a portion. That table is the source of V, J and clone size, and D and trimming were worked out from the DNA. The table records around 390,000 clones, approximately 87% of them present only once.

The TCR was taken from a woman in her forties or fifties who had recovered from COVID-19. This sequence joins TRBV29-1 and TRBJ2-1; D ambiguous. Sample: PBMCs or T cells enriched from blood (not recorded which). CDR3 loop: CSGAEYNEQFF. The DNA for the CDR3 is TGCAGCGGTGCTGAGTACAATGAGCAGTTCTTC.